Listed here are 18 T cell receptor beta chains from one sample, sequenced in a study of blood T cell repertoires in COVID-19. Profiled with immunoSEQ multiplex PCR; TCRdb holds only in-frame clones, not every one. The sample yields fewer than 400,000 clones, approximately 88% seen once. Source material: PBMCs or T cells enriched from blood (not recorded which). The source is a man in his fifties or sixties who had recovered from COVID-19.

The chain carries TRBV29-1 and TRBJ2-1; 10 bases are a match to TRBD2. The CDR3 is 12 amino acids. With V trimmed by 8 bases and J by 5 bases, 3 bases remained unmatched. Germline loops: CDR1 SQVTM, CDR2 ANQGSEA. The CDR3 sequence: CSKLAGDNEQFF. CDR3 nucleotide sequence: TGCAGCAAGCTAGCGGGAGACAATGAGCAGTTCTTC.

V gene TRBV2 combines with J gene TRBJ1-1; no clear D gene. CDR1 SNHLY and CDR2 FYNNEI come from the germline V gene. This CDR3 comprises 11 residues. V gave up 10 bases and J gave up 0 bases, with 6 bases separating them. The CDR3 here is CATSLNTEAFF. Here the CDR3 DNA reads TGTGCCACCTCCTTGAACACTGAAGCTTTCTTT.

The V and J genes are TRBV5-1 and TRBJ2-7, with 10 bases matching TRBD2. CDR3 length: 15 residues. Germline V gene data show CDR1 as SGHRS and CDR2 as YFSETQ. The V and J ends lost 3 bases and 2 bases, in that order; junction bases with no gene match: 5. CDR3 DNA: TGCGCCAGCAGCTATTGGACTAGCGGAACCTACGAGCAGTACTTC. This encodes CASSYWTSGTYEQYF.

This clone was counted once. The same CDR3 also results from other DNA sequences found in this sample. This sequence joins TRBV5-1 and TRBJ2-1, with 10 bases that match TRBD2. There are 15 residues in the CDR3. Germline lookup yields CDR1 SGHRS and CDR2 YFSETQ. Unmatched junction bases numbered 3, after V lost 4 bases and J lost 2 bases. In DNA form, the CDR3 reads TGCGCCAGCAGCCCTACTAGCGGGGCCTACAATGAGCAGTTCTTC. It specifies CASSPTSGAYNEQFF.

V usage is TRBV7-3 and J usage is TRBJ2-3; unclear D gene. With 3 bases removed from V and 2 bases from J, the gap between germline ends came to 6 bases. The germline V gene has CDR1 SGHTA and CDR2 FQGTGA. The CDR3 length is 13 residues. CDR3 sequence: CASSFTHTDTQYF. CDR3 DNA sequence: TGTGCCAGCAGCTTCACACACACAGATACGCAGTATTTT.

The chain couples TRBV5-8 to TRBJ1-1, with D unresolved. CDR1 is SGHTS and CDR2 is YDEGEE in the germline V gene. This CDR3 is 12 amino acids long. Trimming took off 4 bases at V and 10 bases at J, with 14 bases between the two ends. The CDR3 protein is CASSAARRVAFF. CDR3 nucleotide sequence: TGTGCCAGCAGCGCGGCCAGGAGGGTAGCTTTCTTT.

The V and J genes are TRBV14 and TRBJ2-1, with D possibly being TRBD2 (5 bases). Trimming cost V 0 bases and J 10 bases, with 13 bases left between them. This CDR3 is 14 amino acids long. Germline V gene lookup returns CDR1 SGHDN and CDR2 FVKESK. The CDR3 loop reads CASSQDWGVNEQFF. The CDR3 DNA reads as TGTGCCAGCAGCCAAGATTGGGGAGTAAACGAGCAGTTCTTC.

This sequence joins TRBV28 and TRBJ2-5; 12 bases are a match to TRBD2. This CDR3 comprises 18 residues. Germline values: CDR1 MDHEN, CDR2 SYDVKM. With 3 bases clipped from V and 4 bases from J, the junction kept 12 bases outside the gene matches. The CDR3 is CASSFSEPGLAGRETQYF. The CDR3 coding sequence is TGTGCCAGCAGTTTTTCGGAGCCGGGACTAGCGGGCAGAGAGACCCAGTACTTC.

On this clone itself: In the same sample, other DNA sequences code for this CDR3. The chain is built from TRBV5-1 and TRBJ1-2; maybe TRBD1 (5 bases). The CDR3 loop spans 14 amino acids. V lost 0 bases, J lost 3 bases, and 9 bases lay in between. The germline gives CDR1 SGHRS, CDR2 YFSETQ. The CDR3 protein is CASSLAGGDYGYTF. CDR3 nucleotides: TGCGCCAGCAGCTTGGCGGGAGGGGACTATGGCTACACCTTC.

The J gene is TRBJ2-3, the V gene TRBV11-3; the D gene is possibly TRBD1 (6 bases). Trimming stripped 3 bases from V and 0 bases from J, with 10 bases between. The CDR3 runs to 15 residues. The germline CDR1 and CDR2 sequences are SGHNT and YENEEA. The CDR3 sequence is CASSFLGQSTDTQYF. The CDR3 DNA is TGTGCCAGCAGCTTTTTAGGACAGAGCACAGATACGCAGTATTTT.

This sequence joins TRBV3-1 (or the pseudogene TRBV3-2) and TRBJ2-5; 12 bases align to TRBD2. CDR1 is LGHDT and CDR2 is YNNKEL in the germline V gene (reference sequence). V was clipped by 5 bases and J by 1 base; unmatched bases: 17. The CDR3 is 20 amino acids. The CDR3: CASSKKPGRWTSGTQETQYF. The CDR3 DNA sequence: TGTGCCAGCAGCAAAAAGCCGGGCAGATGGACTAGCGGGACCCAAGAGACCCAGTACTTC.

This chain links TRBV9 with TRBJ1-1, with 7 bases lining up with TRBD1. Germline V gene lookup returns CDR1 SGDLS and CDR2 YYNGEE. The length of the CDR3 is 15 residues. V lost 4 bases and J lost 3; bases outside the gene matches: 9. The CDR3 DNA follows: TGTGCCAGCAGCAGCTCGACAGGGTGGGACACTGAAGCTTTCTTT. It specifies CASSSSTGWDTEAFF. Supplemented by reference TRBV9 and TRBJ1-1, the full variable domain reads DSGVTQTPKHLITATGQRVTLRCSPRSGDLSVYWYQQSLDQGLQFLIQYYNGEERAKGNILERFSAQQFPDLHSELNLSSLELGDSALYFCASSSSTGWDTEAFFGQGTRLTVV.

The chain links TRBV2 to TRBJ1-4; TRBD1 agrees at 7 bases. CDR1 SNHLY and CDR2 FYNNEI come from the germline V gene. CDR3 length equals 15 residues. V lost 5 bases to trimming and J lost 0 bases; unmatched junction nucleotides: 3. The CDR3 sequence is CASSYQGATNEKLFF. Here the CDR3 DNA reads TGTGCCAGCAGTTATCAGGGGGCAACTAATGAAAAACTGTTTTTT. The whole variable domain, remainder taken from reference TRBV2 and TRBJ1-4, is EPEVTQTPSHQVTQMGQEVILRCVPISNHLYFYWYRQILGQKVEFLVSFYNNEISEKSEIFDDQFSVERPDGSNFTLKIRSTKLEDSAMYFCASSYQGATNEKLFFGSGTQLSVL.

Only one count was recorded for this clone. The chain combines TRBV24-1 with TRBJ2-1, with TRBD2 matching over 10 bases. Germline V gene sequence: CDR1 KGHDR, CDR2 SFDVKD. The CDR3 totals 15 residues. V was pared by 10 bases and J by 7 bases, with 12 bases of the junction left unmatched. CDR3 coding DNA: TGTGCCACTTCCCGGACTAGCGGAAAAGGGAATGAGCAGTTCTTC. Encoded protein: CATSRTSGKGNEQFF.

The chain is built from TRBV5-1 and TRBJ1-1; possibly TRBD1 for D (5 bases). The CDR3 runs to 14 residues. From germline, CDR1 is SGHRS and CDR2 YFSETQ. Trimming cost V 4 bases and J 1 base, with 11 bases left between them. The CDR3, as DNA: TGCGCCAGCAGCATAGATACAGGGAACACTGAAGCTTTCTTT. Translating it yields CASSIDTGNTEAFF.

The chain links TRBV15 to TRBJ2-7; D perhaps matches TRBD2 (6 bases). The CDR3 length is 16 residues. V was cut by 0 bases and J by 7 bases, with 19 bases left in between. In germline, CDR1 is LNHNV, CDR2 YYDKDF (reference sequence). CDR3 DNA: TGTGCCACCAGCAGAGATGTGAGGGAGGCCGCCTGGGAGCAGTACTTC. Protein: CATSRDVREAAWEQYF. Full variable domain (rest looked up from reference TRBV15 and TRBJ2-7): DAMVIQNPRYQVTQFGKPVTLSCSQTLNHNVMYWYQQKSSQAPKLLFHYYDKDFNNEADTPDNFQSRRPNTSFCFLDIRSPGLGDTAMYLCATSRDVREAAWEQYFGPGTRLTVT.

The V and J genes are TRBV27 and TRBJ2-1; possible D gene TRBD2, 6 bases. Germline V lookup: CDR1 MNHEY, CDR2 SMNVEV (reference sequence). This CDR3 spans 16 amino acids. V dropped 2 bases and J dropped 4 bases, with 15 bases sitting between them. The CDR3 protein is CASSLRRGNGYNEQFF. The DNA for the CDR3 is TGTGCCAGCAGTTTACGGCGGGGAAATGGTTACAATGAGCAGTTCTTC.

The chain carries TRBV29-1 and TRBJ2-5; 9 bases agree with TRBD2. The junction had 1 base not matched to a gene; V was cut back by 4 bases and J by 4 bases. There are 12 residues in the CDR3. From germline, CDR1 is SQVTM and CDR2 ANQGSEA. The CDR3 region has the DNA TGCAGCGTTGGGCGGGAGGGAGAGACCCAGTACTTC. This gives the protein CSVGREGETQYF.